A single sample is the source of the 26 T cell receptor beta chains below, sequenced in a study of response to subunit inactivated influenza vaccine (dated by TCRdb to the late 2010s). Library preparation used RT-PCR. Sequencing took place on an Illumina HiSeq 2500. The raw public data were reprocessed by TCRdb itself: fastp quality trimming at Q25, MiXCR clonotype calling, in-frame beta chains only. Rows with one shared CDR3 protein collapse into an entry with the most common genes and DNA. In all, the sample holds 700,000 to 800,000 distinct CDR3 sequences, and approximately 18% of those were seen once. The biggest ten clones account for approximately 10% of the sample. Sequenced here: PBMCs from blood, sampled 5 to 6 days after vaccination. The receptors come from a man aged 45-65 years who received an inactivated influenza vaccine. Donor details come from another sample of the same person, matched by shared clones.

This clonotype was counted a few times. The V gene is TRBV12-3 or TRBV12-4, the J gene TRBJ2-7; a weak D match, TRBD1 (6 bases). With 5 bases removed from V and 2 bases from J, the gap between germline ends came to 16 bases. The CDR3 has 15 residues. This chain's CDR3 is CASSEDSLRTYEQYF. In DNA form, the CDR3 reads TGTGCCAGCAGTGAGGACAGTCTCCGGACCTACGAGCAGTACTTC.

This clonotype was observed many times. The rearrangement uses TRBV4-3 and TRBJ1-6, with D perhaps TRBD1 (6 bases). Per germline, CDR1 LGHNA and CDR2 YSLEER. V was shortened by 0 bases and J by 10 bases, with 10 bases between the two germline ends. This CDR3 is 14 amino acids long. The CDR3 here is CASSQEGGRSPLHF. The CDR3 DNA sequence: TGCGCCAGCAGCCAAGAGGGGGGGCGGTCACCCCTCCACTTT.

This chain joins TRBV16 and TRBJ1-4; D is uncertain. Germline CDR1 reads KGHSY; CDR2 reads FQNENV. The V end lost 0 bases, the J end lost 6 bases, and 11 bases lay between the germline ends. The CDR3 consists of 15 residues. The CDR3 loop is CASSQSWTIDEKLFF. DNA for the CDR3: TGTGCCAGCAGCCAATCGTGGACTATCGATGAAAAACTGTTTTTT.

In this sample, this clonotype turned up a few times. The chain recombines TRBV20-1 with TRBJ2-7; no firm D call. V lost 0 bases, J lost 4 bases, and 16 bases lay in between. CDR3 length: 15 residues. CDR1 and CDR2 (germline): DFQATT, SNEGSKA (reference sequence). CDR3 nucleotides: TGCAGTGCTAGAGATTTAGGGCAGCAACTGTACGAGCAGTACTTC. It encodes CSARDLGQQLYEQYF.

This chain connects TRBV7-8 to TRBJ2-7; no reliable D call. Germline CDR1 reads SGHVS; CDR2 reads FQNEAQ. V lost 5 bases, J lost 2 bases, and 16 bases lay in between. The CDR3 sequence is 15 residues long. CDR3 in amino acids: CASSPFVTATYEQYF. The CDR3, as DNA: TGTGCCAGCAGCCCCTTCGTGACGGCGACCTACGAGCAGTACTTC.

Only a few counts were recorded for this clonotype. The CDR3 DNA is TGCAGTGCTATAAATGTAGGACAGGGCTATGGCTACACCTTC. This codes for CSAINVGQGYGYTF. This chain uses TRBV20-1 with TRBJ1-2; TRBD1 matches at 8 bases. With V trimmed by 4 bases and J by 4 bases, 8 bases remained unmatched. CDR1 and CDR2 (germline): DFQATT, SNEGSKA (reference sequence). CDR3 size: 14 residues.

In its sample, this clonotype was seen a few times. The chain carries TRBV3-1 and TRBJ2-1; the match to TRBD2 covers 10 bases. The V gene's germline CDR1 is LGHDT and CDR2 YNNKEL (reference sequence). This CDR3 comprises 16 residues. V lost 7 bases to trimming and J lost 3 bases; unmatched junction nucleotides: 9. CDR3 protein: CASTRDPSGGYNEQFF. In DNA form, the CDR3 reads TGTGCCAGCACCCGTGACCCTAGCGGGGGCTACAATGAGCAGTTCTTC.

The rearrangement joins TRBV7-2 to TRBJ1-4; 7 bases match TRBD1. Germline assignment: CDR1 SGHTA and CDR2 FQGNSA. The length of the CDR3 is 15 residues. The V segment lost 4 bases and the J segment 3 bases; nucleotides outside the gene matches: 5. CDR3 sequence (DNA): TGTGCCAGCAGCTCACCGGGACAGTCTAATGAAAAACTGTTTTTT. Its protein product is CASSSPGQSNEKLFF.

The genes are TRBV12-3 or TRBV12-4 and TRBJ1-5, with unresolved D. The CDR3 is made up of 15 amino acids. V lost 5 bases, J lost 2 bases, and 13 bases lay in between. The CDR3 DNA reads TGTGCCAGCAGTAAGCTGGCAGATCGCAATCAGCCCCAGCATTTT. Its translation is CASSKLADRNQPQHF.

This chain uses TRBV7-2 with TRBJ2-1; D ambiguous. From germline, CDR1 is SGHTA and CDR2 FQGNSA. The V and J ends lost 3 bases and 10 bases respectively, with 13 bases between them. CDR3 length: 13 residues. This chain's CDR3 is CASSLPPAREQFF. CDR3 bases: TGTGCCAGCAGCTTGCCCCCCGCTCGGGAGCAGTTCTTC.

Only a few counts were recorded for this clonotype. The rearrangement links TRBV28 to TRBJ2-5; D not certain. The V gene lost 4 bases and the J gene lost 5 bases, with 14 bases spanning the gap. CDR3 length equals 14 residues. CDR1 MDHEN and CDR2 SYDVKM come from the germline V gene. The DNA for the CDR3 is TGTGCCAGCAGTTCCACCGACGTAGGGGAGACCCAGTACTTC. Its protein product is CASSSTDVGETQYF.

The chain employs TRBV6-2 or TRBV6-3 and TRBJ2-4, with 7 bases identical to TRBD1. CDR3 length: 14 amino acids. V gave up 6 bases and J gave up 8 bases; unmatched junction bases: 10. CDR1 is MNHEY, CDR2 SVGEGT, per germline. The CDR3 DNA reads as TGTGCCAGCAGAAAGACAGGGCTTTCTGACATTCAGTACTTC. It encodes CASRKTGLSDIQYF.

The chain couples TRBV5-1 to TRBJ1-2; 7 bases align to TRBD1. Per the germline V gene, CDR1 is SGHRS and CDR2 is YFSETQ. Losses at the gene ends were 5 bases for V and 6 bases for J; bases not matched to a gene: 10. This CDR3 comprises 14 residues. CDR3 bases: TGCGCCAGCAGACGGACAGGTTCTACCGATGGCTACACCTTC. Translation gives CASRRTGSTDGYTF.

For the CDR3, the DNA is TGTGCCAGCACCACTGATCTCGAGCAGTACTTC. Amino acids: CASTTDLEQYF. The chain couples TRBV7-2 to TRBJ2-7; D ambiguous. Deletions cut 7 bases from V and 6 bases from J, with 10 bases between. Germline V lookup: CDR1 SGHTA, CDR2 FQGNSA. CDR3 size: 11 residues.

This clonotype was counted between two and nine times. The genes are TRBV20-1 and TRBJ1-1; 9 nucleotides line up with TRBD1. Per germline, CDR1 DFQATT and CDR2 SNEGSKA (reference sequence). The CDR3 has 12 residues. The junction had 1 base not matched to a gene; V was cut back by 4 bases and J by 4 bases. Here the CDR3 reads CSAKTGGTEAFF. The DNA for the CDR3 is TGCAGTGCTAAGACAGGGGGCACTGAAGCTTTCTTT.

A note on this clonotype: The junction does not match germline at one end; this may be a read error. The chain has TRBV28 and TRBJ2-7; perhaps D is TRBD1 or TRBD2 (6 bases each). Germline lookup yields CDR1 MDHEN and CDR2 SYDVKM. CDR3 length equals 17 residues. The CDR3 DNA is TGTGCCAGCGGTTTAGACCTCACCGGGGGCCAGTCCTACGAGCAGTACTTC. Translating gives CASGLDLTGGQSYEQYF.

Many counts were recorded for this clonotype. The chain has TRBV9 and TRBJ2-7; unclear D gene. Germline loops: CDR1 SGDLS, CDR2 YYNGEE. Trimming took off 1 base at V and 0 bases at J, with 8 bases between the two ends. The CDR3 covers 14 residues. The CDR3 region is CASSVTASSYEQYF. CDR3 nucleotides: TGTGCCAGCAGCGTAACGGCGAGCTCCTACGAGCAGTACTTC. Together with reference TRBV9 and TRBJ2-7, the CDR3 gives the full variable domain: DSGVTQTPKHLITATGQRVTLRCSPRSGDLSVYWYQQSLDQGLQFLIQYYNGEERAKGNILERFSAQQFPDLHSELNLSSLELGDSALYFCASSVTASSYEQYFGPGTRLTVT.

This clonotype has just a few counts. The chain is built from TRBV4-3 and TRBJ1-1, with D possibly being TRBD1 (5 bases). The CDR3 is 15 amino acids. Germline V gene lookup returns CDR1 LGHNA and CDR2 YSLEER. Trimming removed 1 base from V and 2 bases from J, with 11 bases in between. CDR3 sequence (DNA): TGCGCCAGCAGCCAAGTATCCGGGGGTAACACTGAAGCTTTCTTT. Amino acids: CASSQVSGGNTEAFF.

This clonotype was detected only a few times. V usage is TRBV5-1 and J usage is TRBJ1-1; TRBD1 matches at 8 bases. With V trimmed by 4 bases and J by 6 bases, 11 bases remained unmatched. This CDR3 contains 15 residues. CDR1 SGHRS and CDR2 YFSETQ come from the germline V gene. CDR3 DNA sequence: TGCGCCAGCAGCCCTACAGGGGGGCAGCCGGCTGAAGCTTTCTTT. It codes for CASSPTGGQPAEAFF.

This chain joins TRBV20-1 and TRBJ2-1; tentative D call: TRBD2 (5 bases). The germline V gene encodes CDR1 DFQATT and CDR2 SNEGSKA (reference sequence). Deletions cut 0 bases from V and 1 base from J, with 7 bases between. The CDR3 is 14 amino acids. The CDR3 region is CSARELDSYNEQFF. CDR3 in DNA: TGCAGTGCTAGAGAACTAGATTCCTACAATGAGCAGTTCTTC.

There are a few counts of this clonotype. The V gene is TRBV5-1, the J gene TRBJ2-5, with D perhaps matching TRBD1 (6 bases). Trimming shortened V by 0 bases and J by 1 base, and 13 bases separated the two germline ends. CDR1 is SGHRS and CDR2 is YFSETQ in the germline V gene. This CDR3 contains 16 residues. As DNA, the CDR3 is TGCGCCAGCAGCTTGGGGGGGCCCGGCCGCCAAGAGACCCAGTACTTC. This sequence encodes CASSLGGPGRQETQYF.

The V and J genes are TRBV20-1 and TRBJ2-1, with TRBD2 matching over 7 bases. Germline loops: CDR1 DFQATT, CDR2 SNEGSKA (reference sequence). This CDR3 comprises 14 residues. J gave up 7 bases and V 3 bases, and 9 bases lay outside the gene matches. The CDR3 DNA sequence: TGCAGTGCTAGGCTCGCGGGAGTCGCGAATGAGCAGTTCTTC. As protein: CSARLAGVANEQFF.

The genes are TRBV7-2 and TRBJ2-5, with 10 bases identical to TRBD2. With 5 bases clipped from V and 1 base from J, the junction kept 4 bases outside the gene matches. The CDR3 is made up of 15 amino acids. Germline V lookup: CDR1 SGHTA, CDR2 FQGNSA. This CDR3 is CASSTQRGGQETQYF. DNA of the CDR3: TGTGCCAGCAGCACCCAGCGGGGGGGCCAAGAGACCCAGTACTTC.

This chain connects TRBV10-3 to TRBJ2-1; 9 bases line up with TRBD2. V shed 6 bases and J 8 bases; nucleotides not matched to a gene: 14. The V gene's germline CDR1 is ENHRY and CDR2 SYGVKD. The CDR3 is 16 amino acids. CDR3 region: CAIRRAGGPNSYEQFF. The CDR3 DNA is TGTGCCATCAGACGGGCGGGGGGGCCAAATAGTTATGAGCAGTTCTTC.

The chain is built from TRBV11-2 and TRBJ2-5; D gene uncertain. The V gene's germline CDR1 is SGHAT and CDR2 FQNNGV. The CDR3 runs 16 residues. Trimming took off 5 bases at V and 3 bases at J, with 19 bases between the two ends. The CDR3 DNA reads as TGTGCCAGCAGCCTAGTCGTAGGTGGAAACAAAGAGACCCAGTACTTC. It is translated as CASSLVVGGNKETQYF.

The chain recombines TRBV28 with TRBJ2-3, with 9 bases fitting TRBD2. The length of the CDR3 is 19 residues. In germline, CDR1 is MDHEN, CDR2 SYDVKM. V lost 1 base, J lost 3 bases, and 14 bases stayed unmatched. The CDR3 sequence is CASSLSPRGRAGRTDTQYF. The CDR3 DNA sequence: TGTGCCAGCAGTTTATCTCCTCGCGGGAGGGCCGGTAGGACAGATACGCAGTATTTT.